Sequencing of this T cell receptor beta chain was carried out in a study of blood T cells in healthy people across ages. A J-beta primer mix and a sample-barcoded 5' primer were used in a second PCR of about 7 to 12 cycles. TCRdb reprocessed the 5' RACE reads with MiXCR, giving one entry per CDR3 protein. Of more than 1,400,000 distinct CDR3 sequences listed, approximately 40% are singletons. This TCR was sampled from a woman aged 18 to 35 in good health. The source material was blood.

The CDR3 nucleotides are TGTGCCAGCAGTGCGAGATCTTCGACTAGCGGGGGGACTAGCACAGATACGCAGTATTTT. This encodes CASSARSSTSGGTSTDTQYF. The chain couples TRBV25-1 to TRBJ2-3; TRBD2 matches at 13 bases. The germline CDR1 and CDR2 sequences are MGHDK and SYGVNS. The V and J ends lost 4 bases and 0 bases, in that order; junction bases with no gene match: 13. The CDR3 loop spans 20 amino acids.